These T cell receptor beta chains were read from a single sample in a study of vaccination and CD4 T cells after COVID-19. No antigen is known for these receptors. Via MiXCR, TCRdb re-called the PCR reads, giving one row per CDR3 protein. Of about 18,000 distinct CDR3 sequences in the sample, approximately 49% were seen once. Sequencing was carried out using CD4+ T cells from blood, cultured in vitro. The receptors were sampled from a human donor who had recovered from COVID-19. CDR3s include the opening cysteine and the closing phenylalanine or tryptophan. A D gene is named only where the DNA matches it firmly. The size entry is marked missing in some rows and otherwise reads once, few, many or a size class.

13 TRBJ2-1 NA NA TRBV11-2 CASSLQRTNEQFF TGTGCCAGCAGCTTACAAAGGACCAATGAGCAGTTCTTC
15 TRBJ1-4 NA TRBD1 TRBV5-1 CASSPGGQGSEKLFF TGCGCCAGCAGCCCGGGGGGACAGGGAAGTGAAAAACTGTTTTTT
16 TRBJ2-2 NA NA TRBV7-6 CASSPEYSVNTGELFF TGTGCCAGCAGCCCAGAATACAGCGTGAACACCGGGGAGCTGTTTTTT
16 TRBJ2-4 NA NA TRBV27 CASSPVGALAKNIQYF TGTGCCAGCAGCCCAGTGGGGGCGCTAGCCAAAAACATTCAGTACTTC
16 TRBJ1-2 few NA TRBV28 CASTLPGTLSTGGYTF TGTGCCAGCACTCTTCCCGGGACACTGAGTACAGGGGGCTACACCTTC
14 TRBJ2-7 NA NA TRBV19 CASSIGGGSYEQYF TGTGCCAGTAGTATTGGAGGGGGAAGTTACGAGCAGTACTTC
16 TRBJ1-5 NA NA TRBV6-2/TRBV6-3 CASSHHRTEINQPQHF TGTGCCAGCAGTCACCACCGGACGGAAATCAATCAGCCCCAGCATTTT
13 TRBJ2-7 NA NA TRBV7-9 CASNPGGFYEQYF TGTGCCAGCAACCCTGGAGGCTTCTACGAGCAGTACTTC
13 TRBJ1-1 NA NA TRBV2 CASSGEFNTEAFF TGTGCCAGCAGTGGAGAGTTCAACACTGAAGCTTTCTTT
14 TRBJ1-6 NA TRBD1 TRBV10-3 CAISEGTGRSPLHF TGTGCCATCAGTGAAGGGACAGGGCGTTCACCCCTCCACTTT
14 TRBJ1-1 NA NA TRBV27 CASRRRGSGTEAFF TGTGCCAGCAGACGTAGGGGGTCGGGCACTGAAGCTTTCTTT
15 TRBJ1-1 NA TRBD1 TRBV14 CASSRWTGGKAEAFF TGTGCCAGCAGCCGCTGGACAGGGGGTAAGGCTGAAGCTTTCTTT
13 TRBJ1-5 NA NA TRBV19 CASTGQINQPQHF TGTGCCAGTACCGGACAGATAAATCAGCCCCAGCATTTT
15 TRBJ2-3 NA NA TRBV27 CASSGAWTGTDTQYF TGTGCCAGCAGTGGAGCTTGGACAGGCACAGATACGCAGTATTTT
14 TRBJ1-1 NA NA TRBV6-8 CATPNPLWNTEAFF TGTGCCACTCCCAATCCTCTTTGGAACACTGAAGCTTTCTTT
16 TRBJ2-6 NA TRBD1 TRBV19 CASSIAGTAGANVLTF TGTGCCAGTAGTATAGCTGGGACAGCCGGGGCCAACGTCCTGACTTTC
15 TRBJ2-1 NA TRBD2 TRBV20-1 CSAPAGTSGGREQFF TGCAGTGCCCCCGCCGGGACTAGTGGGGGGAGGGAGCAGTTCTTC
15 TRBJ2-5 NA NA TRBV21-1 CASKCGTRGPETQYF TGTGCCAGCAAATGTGGGACTAGGGGGCCGGAGACCCAGTACTTC
16 TRBJ2-5 NA NA TRBV6-5 CASSYSPGGGQETQYF TGTGCCAGCAGTTACTCCCCTGGGGGAGGACAAGAGACCCAGTACTTC
17 TRBJ2-2 NA TRBD2 TRBV28 CASSSPGTSGGTGELFF TGTGCCAGCAGTTCTCCAGGGACTAGCGGGGGCACCGGGGAGCTGTTTTTT
14 TRBJ2-2 NA NA TRBV19 CASSATGLVGELFF TGTGCCAGTAGTGCCACAGGGCTGGTCGGGGAGCTGTTTTTT
14 TRBJ1-1 once TRBD1 TRBV20-1 CSAKGGASDTEAFF TGCAGTGCGAAAGGGGGCGCCTCTGACACTGAAGCTTTCTTT
14 TRBJ2-3 NA TRBD2 TRBV6-1 CASRWREVTDTQYF TGTGCCAGCAGGTGGCGGGAGGTCACAGATACGCAGTATTTT
14 TRBJ2-3 few NA TRBV6-4 CASSPGTHTDTQYF TGTGCCAGCAGTCCCGGGACTCATACAGATACGCAGTATTTT
17 TRBJ1-4 few NA TRBV7-3 CASSWGGGGGPNEKLFF TGTGCCAGCAGCTGGGGAGGAGGGGGGGGCCCCAATGAAAAACTGTTTTTT
13 TRBJ1-5 NA NA TRBV20-1 CGALGQSNQPQHF TGCGGTGCCCTTGGACAGTCCAATCAGCCCCAGCATTTT
13 TRBJ1-1 few NA TRBV10-2 CASSESWGTEAFF TGCGCCAGCAGTGAGTCTTGGGGGACTGAAGCTTTCTTT
15 TRBJ1-1 NA TRBD1 TRBV6-2/TRBV6-3 CASTGTGLMNTEAFF TGTGCCAGCACCGGGACAGGGCTGATGAACACTGAAGCTTTCTTT
15 TRBJ2-7 NA NA TRBV3-1 CASSHFPGPSYEQYF TGTGCCAGCAGCCATTTCCCAGGGCCTTCCTACGAGCAGTACTTC
14 TRBJ1-5 medium-sized TRBD1 TRBV15 CATSRGGRDRGQHF TGTGCCACCAGCAGAGGGGGGAGGGACAGGGGACAGCATTTT
17 TRBJ2-4 NA NA TRBV2 CASREGLAIRAKNIQYF TGTGCCAGCCGGGAAGGGCTAGCGATCAGGGCCAAAAACATTCAGTACTTC
14 TRBJ1-1 few TRBD1 TRBV6-1 CASSKTGMNTEAFF TGTGCCAGCAGTAAGACAGGGATGAACACTGAAGCTTTCTTT
16 TRBJ2-3 NA TRBD2 TRBV28 CASSPEGREAPDTQYF TGTGCCAGCAGTCCCGAGGGGCGGGAGGCCCCAGATACGCAGTATTTT
17 TRBJ2-1 once NA TRBV20-1 CSARLPHRRDSYNEQFF TGCAGTGCTAGACTCCCGCATCGGCGGGACTCCTACAATGAGCAGTTCTTC
14 TRBJ1-1 few TRBD1 TRBV6-1 CASSDQGVSTEAFF TGTGCCAGCAGTGATCAGGGGGTCTCCACTGAAGCTTTCTTT
14 TRBJ2-3 NA TRBD2 TRBV30 CAWTGGRAPDTQYF TGTGCCTGGACGGGCGGGAGGGCCCCAGATACGCAGTATTTT
15 TRBJ1-6 few TRBD1 TRBV10-3 CAISETGQGSQPLHF TGTGCCATCAGTGAGACCGGACAGGGCTCTCAACCCCTCCACTTT
14 TRBJ1-2 NA NA TRBV28 CASSPQGTSHGYTF TGTGCCAGCAGTCCACAGGGAACATCGCATGGCTACACCTTC
16 TRBJ1-1 NA NA TRBV11-2 CASSPLRGGTNTEAFF TGTGCCAGCAGCCCGCTGAGGGGGGGAACGAACACTGAAGCTTTCTTT
13 TRBJ1-1 NA NA TRBV28 CASSLDGMTEAFF TGTGCCAGCAGTTTAGACGGTATGACTGAAGCTTTCTTT